The subject of this entry is one T cell receptor beta chain. The sample comes from a study of cytomegalovirus exposure and HLA in healthy donors. The PCR made use of 60 Vbeta and 13 Jbeta primers. Data came from immunoSEQ multiplex PCR; TCRdb stores just in-frame clones and leaves some out. In the table there are tens of thousands of clones, over 55% of which are singletons. V trimming: 4 bases; J trimming: 2 bases; junction bases outside the gene matches: 4. Germline V gene sequence: CDR1 MNHNS, CDR2 SASEGT. The CDR3 runs 15 residues. V and J are TRBV6-1 and TRBJ2-5; 10 nucleotides line up with TRBD2. Sequencing was done on a sample of PBMCs. The clonotype comes from a man aged 30 to 45 in good health and CMV-seropositive. DNA of the CDR3: TGTGCCAGCAGTGCTAGCGGGGGCCCTCAAGAGACCCAGTACTTC. Residues: CASSASGGPQETQYF.